The 12 T cell receptor beta chains given below trace back to one sample, sequenced in a study of blood T cells in healthy people across ages. Together with a sample-barcoded 5' primer, a J-beta primer mix was included in a second PCR lasting about 6 to 11 cycles. TCRdb ran MiXCR on the 5' RACE reads and lists one entry per CDR3 protein. The sample lists hundreds of thousands of distinct CDR3 sequences, about 55% occurring once. Sequenced material: blood. Source of these receptors: a man older than 75 in good health.

V and J are TRBV12-3 or TRBV12-4 and TRBJ2-3; no clear D. CDR3 length equals 14 residues. V lost 3 bases to trimming and J lost 1 base, with 8 bases between them. The CDR3 DNA sequence: TGTGCCAGCAGTTTGGGAATCGGCACAGATACGCAGTATTTT. Translating gives CASSLGIGTDTQYF.

This clonotype was observed a handful of times. This chain connects TRBV3-1 to TRBJ2-7; D gene uncertain. The CDR3 contains 17 residues. Trimming left V 0 bases short and J 1 base short, with 16 bases between. Looked up from germline, CDR1 is LGHDT and CDR2 is YNNKEL (reference sequence). The CDR3, as DNA: TGTGCCAGCAGCCAAGATCCAATTGGCAGGCTGTCCTACGAGCAGTACTTC. This sequence encodes CASSQDPIGRLSYEQYF.

The chain employs TRBV28 and TRBJ2-2; D gene uncertain. Germline V lookup: CDR1 MDHEN, CDR2 SYDVKM. The CDR3 runs 14 residues. V dropped 2 bases and J dropped 5 bases, with 9 bases sitting between them. The CDR3 protein is CASSLLGGTGELFF. For the CDR3, the DNA is TGTGCCAGCAGTTTACTGGGCGGTACCGGGGAGCTGTTTTTT.

The table lists this clonotype with a count of one. The V call is TRBV6-5, the J call TRBJ2-7; D gene uncertain. Per the germline V gene, CDR1 is MNHEY and CDR2 is SVGAGI. V was pared by 6 bases and J by 6 bases, with 21 bases between. The CDR3 is 15 amino acids. The CDR3 DNA reads as TGTGCCAGCAGCCAAGACGGAACCACGTGGGGCGAGCAGTACTTC. Protein sequence: CASSQDGTTWGEQYF.

The J gene is TRBJ2-1, the V gene TRBV6-6; D remains unclear. The CDR3 is made up of 12 amino acids. V was clipped by 5 bases and J by 13 bases, with 15 bases between them. Germline CDR1 is MNHNY and CDR2 is SVGAGI (reference sequence). The CDR3 loop is CASSLKVSSQFF. The DNA for the CDR3 is TGTGCCAGCAGTCTTAAGGTTTCAAGTCAGTTCTTC.

The chain recombines TRBV2 with TRBJ2-7, with 9 bases matching TRBD2. The germline CDR1 and CDR2 sequences are SNHLY and FYNNEI. This CDR3 has 14 residues. The trim removed 5 bases at V and 3 bases at J, leaving 5 bases unmatched. CDR3 coding DNA: TGTGCCAGCAGTCGGCCTAGCGGGAACTACGAGCAGTACTTC. It translates to CASSRPSGNYEQYF.

CDR3 loop: CSARDSFQRQALGNEQYF. The DNA of the CDR3 is TGCAGTGCTAGAGATAGTTTCCAGCGACAGGCCCTTGGCAATGAGCAGTACTTC. The gene calls are TRBV20-1 and TRBJ2-5; D is possibly TRBD1 (6 bases). The CDR3 spans 18 residues. V lost 0 bases to trimming and J lost 11 bases, with 31 bases between them. The germline CDR1 and CDR2 sequences are DFQATT and SNEGSKA (reference sequence).

The chain has TRBV25-1 and TRBJ1-2; D is unresolved. The germline V gene encodes CDR1 MGHDK and CDR2 SYGVNS. V lost 3 bases and J 6 bases, leaving 14 bases between the germline ends. The CDR3 runs to 14 residues. CDR3 bases: TGTGCCAGCAGTGACGTCGGAGGAAGGGATGGCTACACCTTC. This encodes CASSDVGGRDGYTF.

This clonotype was recorded once. This chain links TRBV5-1 with TRBJ1-5; D not resolved. The germline CDR1 and CDR2 sequences are SGHRS and YFSETQ. The CDR3 has 14 amino acids. Trimming removed 2 bases at V and 6 bases at J, with 12 bases between. The DNA of the CDR3 is TGCGCCAGCAGCTTCGGAGGGCCAGGTCAGCCCCAGCATTTT. Its protein product is CASSFGGPGQPQHF.

The chain recombines TRBV28 with TRBJ2-3; a possible D gene is TRBD1 (8 bases). V lost 9 bases and J lost 0, with 13 bases in between. The V gene's germline CDR1 is MDHEN and CDR2 SYDVKM. The length of the CDR3 is 14 residues. The CDR3 nucleotides read TGTGCCAGTAAACAGGGGGGGAGCACAGATACGCAGTATTTT. Residues: CASKQGGSTDTQYF.

The chain employs TRBV12-3 or TRBV12-4 and TRBJ1-2; unclear D gene. The CDR3 has 11 amino acids. V lost 7 bases to trimming and J lost 8 bases, with 11 bases between them. CDR3 residues: CASTSARGYTF. The DNA of the CDR3 is TGTGCCAGCACCAGTGCCCGAGGCTACACCTTC.

This chain uses TRBV7-9 with TRBJ2-7, with D possibly TRBD2 on 6 matching bases. CDR1 and CDR2 from the germline V gene are SEHNR and FQNEAQ (reference sequence). The CDR3 length is 16 residues. The germline V and J ends were trimmed by 3 bases and 4 bases, with 19 bases remaining between them. The CDR3 coding sequence is TGTGCCAGCAGCTTCGCTACGACTAGGGAAAGGTACGAGCAGTACTTC. Protein: CASSFATTRERYEQYF.